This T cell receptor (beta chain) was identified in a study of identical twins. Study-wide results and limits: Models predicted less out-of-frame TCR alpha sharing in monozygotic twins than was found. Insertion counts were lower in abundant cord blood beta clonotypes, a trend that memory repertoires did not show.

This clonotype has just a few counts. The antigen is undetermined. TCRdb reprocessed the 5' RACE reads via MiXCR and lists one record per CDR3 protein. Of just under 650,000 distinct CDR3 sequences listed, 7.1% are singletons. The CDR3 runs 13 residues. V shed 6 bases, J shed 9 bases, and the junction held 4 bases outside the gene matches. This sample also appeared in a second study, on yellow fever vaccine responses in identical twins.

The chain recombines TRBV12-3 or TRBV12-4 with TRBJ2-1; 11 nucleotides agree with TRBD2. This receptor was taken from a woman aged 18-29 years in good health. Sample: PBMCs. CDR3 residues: CASRPTSGTEQFF. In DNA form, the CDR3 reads TGTGCCAGCAGACCGACTAGCGGGACTGAGCAGTTCTTC.